This T cell receptor (beta chain) is drawn from a study of blood T cells in healthy people across ages. Points on this clonotype: Its specificity is unknown.

Study-wide findings and caveats: Measured against age, TCR beta diversity per million T cells decreased in a roughly linear manner. Long-lived and aged donors differed, with more naive CD4+ cells and higher diversity in the long-lived.

The CDR3 consists of 14 residues. Germline V gene data show CDR1 as LNHDA and CDR2 as SQIVND (reference sequence). V lost 6 bases and J lost 0, with 9 bases in between. Total RNA amounts of at least 6 micrograms were extracted per sample. Primers used in a second PCR of about 6 to 11 cycles were a sample-barcoded 5' primer and a J-beta primer mix. TCRdb processed the 5' RACE reads anew with MiXCR; each CDR3 protein has one entry. Of fewer than 2,000,000 distinct CDR3 sequences in the sample, about 32% are singletons; the top ten hold about 11%. Sequenced: blood. The receptor's source is a woman in her 30s in good health. The V gene is TRBV19, the J gene TRBJ1-5; D remains unclear. The CDR3 sequence: CASRHQNSNQPQHF. The CDR3 DNA follows: TGTGCCAGTAGACACCAGAATAGCAATCAGCCCCAGCATTTT.